This T cell receptor (beta chain) was captured by sequencing in a study of T cell clones after liver transplantation. Study conclusions and caveats: Post-transplant time points were not standardized, so conclusions are preliminary.

Concerning this clone itself: Its antigen is not identified.

Trimming pared 8 bases from V and 5 bases from J, leaving 16 bases between. Germline CDR1 is SGHTA and CDR2 is FQGTGA. The CDR3 extends over 14 amino acids. Using immunoSEQ multiplex PCR, the repertoire was profiled, and TCRdb retains in-frame clones only, with some absent. The data hold under 150,000 clones, with 90% observed a single time. The input for sequencing was CD4+ T cells from blood, taken 12 months after liver transplant. The chain employs TRBV7-3 and TRBJ2-1; D unclear. This TCR derives from a human patient who received a liver transplant. Certain T cells may be donor cells from the graft. CDR3 DNA sequence: TGTGCCAGCCGAGAGAAAAATATGGACAATGAGCAGTTCTTC. Amino acid sequence: CASREKNMDNEQFF. The complete variable domain, with remaining parts taken from reference TRBV7-3 and TRBJ2-1, reads GAGVSQTPSNKVTEKGKYVELRCDPISGHTALYWYRQSLGQGPEFLIYFQGTGAADDSGLPNDRFFAVRPEGSVSTLKIQRTERGDSAVYLCASREKNMDNEQFFGPGTRLTVL.